The clone carrying this T cell receptor (beta chain) was counted many times. Constant-region reverse primers amplified full-length variable regions, followed by semi-nested Nested Universal Primer A PCR. TCRdb re-derived calls from the 5' RACE reads in MiXCR, one entry per CDR3 protein. The sample lists about 43,000 distinct CDR3 sequences, 29% seen once, with around 3.5% in the top ten. This CDR3 is built from 14 residues. The germline V gene has CDR1 SGHTA and CDR2 FQGNSA. V shed 5 bases and J shed 1 base, with 10 bases lying between them. The chain couples TRBV7-2 to TRBJ2-3; D ambiguous. The clonotype originates from a female donor with breast cancer. Sequencing was carried out using memory CD4+ T cells sorted from a lymph node. Subset defined: memory CD4+ T cells, CD4+CD45RO+CD25-. In nucleotides, the CDR3 is TGTGCCAGCAGCCCCTGGACCGGCACAGATACGCAGTATTTT. Translation gives CASSPWTGTDTQYF.